The 20 T cell receptor beta chains given below trace back to one sample, sequenced in a study of CD8 T cells in ankylosing spondylitis. Study-wide findings and caveats: There was a TCR beta motif, made of several highly homologous variants, that appeared characteristic of ankylosing spondylitis blood.

Using its own MiXCR run on the 5' RACE reads, TCRdb lists one record per CDR3 protein. Of 700,000 to 1,000,000 distinct CDR3 sequences in the sample, about 12% were seen once. Antigen specificity for these receptors is unknown. Sequenced material: blood, either unsorted or a sorted T cell fraction (not recorded which). The origin of the receptors is a male donor with ankylosing spondylitis.

There are many counts of this clonotype. The chain has TRBV28 and TRBJ2-7; 11 bases map to TRBD1. The V gene end was trimmed by 5 bases and the J gene end by 6 bases; junction bases not matched to a gene: 9. This CDR3 comprises 15 residues. Germline values: CDR1 MDHEN, CDR2 SYDVKM. This CDR3 reads CASSIPGTGGGEQYF. The CDR3 DNA reads as TGTGCCAGCAGTATTCCCGGGACAGGGGGAGGCGAGCAGTACTTC.

This clonotype came up a few times. This chain joins TRBV6-4 and TRBJ2-1; D is perhaps TRBD1 (7 bases). The CDR3 has 15 residues. Looked up from germline, CDR1 is MRHNA and CDR2 is SNTAGT. Between the trimmed V and J ends, which lost 8 bases and 7 bases, there was a span of 21 bases. This chain's CDR3 is CASGEAGTGVNEQFF. CDR3 nucleotides: TGTGCCAGCGGGGAGGCTGGAACAGGGGTAAATGAGCAGTTCTTC.

This clonotype was seen more than once but under ten times. The DNA for the CDR3 is TGCGCCAGCAGCTCCGGACAGGGAGCCACCCTGAGCTCCTACGAGCAGTACTTC. It specifies CASSSGQGATLSSYEQYF. The chain is built from TRBV5-1 and TRBJ2-7; 8 bases match TRBD1. Per the germline V gene, CDR1 is SGHRS and CDR2 is YFSETQ. The CDR3 covers 18 residues. J lost 0 bases, V lost 3 bases, and 14 bases had no gene match.

The V and J genes are TRBV5-1 and TRBJ2-2, with 8 bases matching TRBD2. From germline, CDR1 is SGHRS and CDR2 YFSETQ. The CDR3 has 16 amino acids. V lost 4 bases and J lost 3; bases outside the gene matches: 8. The CDR3 spells CASSRSGGPDTGELFF. The CDR3 DNA sequence: TGCGCCAGCAGCAGGTCGGGAGGGCCCGACACCGGGGAGCTGTTTTTT.

The sample holds many counts of this clonotype. The rearrangement uses TRBV5-1 and TRBJ2-2; D gene uncertain. Germline lookup yields CDR1 SGHRS and CDR2 YFSETQ. CDR3 length: 14 amino acids. Trimming left V 2 bases short and J 4 bases short, with 9 bases between. CDR3 DNA: TGCGCCAGCAGCTTCCAAAGTTCCACCGGGGAGCTGTTTTTT. This sequence encodes CASSFQSSTGELFF.

J is TRBJ1-6 and V is TRBV5-1; D may be TRBD1 (5 bases). CDR1 and CDR2 (germline): SGHRS, YFSETQ. This CDR3 has 15 amino acids. V lost 4 bases and J 7 bases, leaving 15 bases between the germline ends. Here the CDR3 reads CASSGPGAANSPLHF. In nucleotides, the CDR3 is TGCGCCAGCAGCGGGCCCGGGGCTGCAAATTCACCCCTCCACTTT.

This clonotype was detected a few times. The chain has TRBV4-2 and TRBJ2-3, with D perhaps TRBD1 (5 bases). The CDR3 contains 16 residues. Germline V gives CDR1 LGHNA, CDR2 YNFKEQ. V lost 1 base to trimming and J lost 1 base, with 12 bases between them. CDR3 region: CASSQVQGGGTDTQYF. The CDR3 DNA is TGTGCCAGCAGCCAAGTTCAGGGTGGAGGCACAGATACGCAGTATTTT.

The rearrangement uses TRBV6-1 and TRBJ2-7; maybe TRBD2 (6 bases). V lost 8 bases, J lost 1 base, and 12 bases lay in between. The CDR3 contains 13 residues. The germline CDR1 and CDR2 sequences are MNHNS and SASEGT. The CDR3 sequence: CASFARGSYEQYF. The DNA for the CDR3 is TGTGCCAGCTTTGCTCGGGGGTCCTACGAGCAGTACTTC.

This clonotype was observed many times. This chain uses TRBV5-1 with TRBJ1-1, with TRBD1 as a possible D gene (6 bases). This CDR3 comprises 17 residues. The germline gives CDR1 SGHRS, CDR2 YFSETQ. V lost 0 bases and J 0 bases, leaving 15 bases between the germline ends. The CDR3 reads CASSLARGNSLNTEAFF. CDR3 coding DNA: TGCGCCAGCAGCTTGGCCAGGGGAAACTCCTTGAACACTGAAGCTTTCTTT.

CDR3 in amino acids: CASSLFSGVGTQYF. The CDR3 DNA reads as TGTGCCAGCAGCTTATTTTCGGGGGTCGGGACCCAGTACTTC. This chain joins TRBV7-9 and TRBJ2-5, with D possibly TRBD2 on 6 matching bases. The V end was cut by 2 bases, the J end by 7 bases, with 14 bases between. Germline lookup yields CDR1 SEHNR and CDR2 FQNEAQ (reference sequence). This CDR3 has 14 amino acids.

This chain uses TRBV30 with TRBJ2-3, with D tentatively TRBD2 (6 bases). The CDR3 has 19 amino acids. The V end was cut by 0 bases, the J end by 2 bases, with 24 bases between. Germline CDR1 reads GTSNPN; CDR2 reads SVGIG (reference sequence). The CDR3 coding sequence is TGTGCCTGGAGTGTAGGATCCCCGTTCGGGACGGACTACACAGATACGCAGTATTTT. Its translation is CAWSVGSPFGTDYTDTQYF. Looking up the rest from reference TRBV30 and TRBJ2-3 gives the full variable domain: SQTIHQWPATLVQPVGSPLSLECTVEGTSNPNLYWYRQAAGRGLQLLFYSVGIGQISSEVPQNLSASRPQDRQFILSSKKLLLSDSGFYLCAWSVGSPFGTDYTDTQYFGPGTRLTVL.

Comments on this clonotype: A much larger clone is a single base away; this may be a read error. Written as DNA, the CDR3 is TGTGCCAGCAGAAAAGACTACGAGCAGTACTTC. Protein sequence: CASRKDYEQYF. The chain recombines TRBV7-6 with TRBJ2-7; no reliable D call. CDR1 SGHVS and CDR2 FNYEAQ come from the germline V gene. The V end was cut by 6 bases, the J end by 3 bases, with 6 bases between. The CDR3 spans 11 residues. The variable domain in full, completed from reference TRBV7-6 and TRBJ2-7, reads GAGVSQSPRYKVTKRGQDVALRCDPISGHVSLYWYRQALGQGPEFLTYFNYEAQQDKSGLPNDRFSAERPEGSISTLTIQRTEQRDSAMYRCASRKDYEQYFGPGTRLTVT.

This clonotype was counted many times. The chain has TRBV7-9 and TRBJ2-1; TRBD1 matches at 7 bases. Germline V gene data show CDR1 as SEHNR and CDR2 as FQNEAQ (reference sequence). Trimming cost V 8 bases and J 10 bases; bases outside gene matches: 5. The CDR3 length is 11 residues. The DNA of the CDR3 is TGTGCCAGCGGATTGACAGGGGAGCAGTTCTTC. Its translation is CASGLTGEQFF.

The rearrangement links TRBV12-3 or TRBV12-4 to TRBJ2-7, with a weak D call TRBD2 (7 bases). The ends were cut back, 11 bases at V and 3 bases at J, with 17 bases in the middle. This CDR3 is 13 amino acids long. CDR3 region: CASVRGRGYEQYF. Written as DNA, the CDR3 is TGTGCCTCAGTGCGGGGGCGAGGCTACGAGCAGTACTTC.

This clonotype was recorded at least ten times. The junction differs from germline at one of its ends, possibly a read error. The chain carries TRBV5-1 and TRBJ1-1; 7 nucleotides agree with TRBD1. The germline CDR1 and CDR2 sequences are SGHRS and YFSETQ. This CDR3 contains 13 residues. The CDR3 nucleotides are TGTGCCAGCAGCCGGGACAGAGACACTGAAGCTTTCTTT. The encoded protein is CASSRDRDTEAFF. The entire variable domain, with the rest obtained from reference TRBV5-1 and TRBJ1-1, is as follows: KAGVTQTPRYLIKTRGQQVTLSCSPISGHRSVSWYQQTPGQGLQFLFEYFSETQRNKGNFPGRFSGRQFSNSRSEMNVSTLELGDSALYLCASSRDRDTEAFFGQGTRLTVV.

This clonotype was seen at least ten times. The CDR3 bases are TGCGCCAGCAGCTTGGCCGAACTAGCGGGAGGTGATGAGCAGTTCTTC. Translated, it gives CASSLAELAGGDEQFF. This chain uses TRBV5-1 with TRBJ2-1, with TRBD2 identical over 12 bases. There are 16 residues in the CDR3. The germline CDR1 and CDR2 sequences are SGHRS and YFSETQ. With V trimmed by 0 bases and J by 8 bases, 6 bases remained unmatched.

This clonotype was seen a handful of times. The gene calls are TRBV7-2 and TRBJ1-2; D remains ambiguous. Looked up from germline, CDR1 is SGHTA and CDR2 is FQGNSA. V was clipped by 3 bases and J by 6 bases, with 17 bases between them. The CDR3 is 15 residues long. The DNA of the CDR3 is TGTGCCAGCAGCTTCTCTTTCGGGCGGCAACATGGCTACACCTTC. Translated, it gives CASSFSFGRQHGYTF.

This clonotype was recorded a few times. The gene calls are TRBV9 and TRBJ2-4, with 9 nucleotides matching TRBD1. CDR3 length equals 19 residues. Looked up from germline, CDR1 is SGDLS and CDR2 is YYNGEE. J gave up 0 bases and V 3 bases, and 13 bases lay outside the gene matches. CDR3 coding DNA: TGTGCCAGCAGCGCAAGTAGCAGTGGGACAGGGCAAGCCAAAAACATTCAGTACTTC. Protein product: CASSASSSGTGQAKNIQYF.

This clonotype showed up just a few times. This chain links TRBV4-3 with TRBJ2-5, with 9 bases that match TRBD2. The germline CDR1 and CDR2 sequences are LGHNA and YSLEER. Trimming removed 2 bases from V and 3 bases from J; junction bases left unmatched: 4. The CDR3 spans 15 residues. The CDR3: CASSQRSSGEETQYF. In DNA form, the CDR3 reads TGCGCCAGCAGCCAACGTTCTAGCGGGGAAGAGACCCAGTACTTC.

This clonotype has at least ten counts. J is TRBJ1-2 and V is TRBV29-1, with 8 bases identical to TRBD1. Per the germline V gene, CDR1 is SQVTM and CDR2 is ANQGSEA. This CDR3 contains 12 residues. Germline trimming cut 4 bases from V and 8 bases from J; bases unmatched to any gene: 6. CDR3 sequence reads: CSVGRQGQGYTF. CDR3 nucleotide sequence: TGCAGCGTTGGGCGACAGGGGCAAGGCTACACCTTC.